This T cell receptor (beta chain) was documented in a study of T-cell memory formation after mild COVID-19. Study at large: For the most part, TCR clusters were specific to one donor. The study, taken as a whole, reports: Unconfirmed was the SARS-CoV-2 specificity of second-wave clones that peaked on day 37.

TCRdb fed the 5' RACE reads into MiXCR, producing one record per CDR3 protein. Seen here are some 300,000 distinct CDR3 sequences, less than 25% observed once, and the top ten hold over 20%. The CDR3 loop spans 11 amino acids. Germline V gene sequence: CDR1 SQVTM, CDR2 ANQGSEA. The germline V and J ends were trimmed by 4 bases and 8 bases, with 11 bases remaining between them. The sample holds a few counts of this clonotype. The antigen remains undetermined. The sequencing input was PBMCs or a T cell subset sorted from them (not recorded which). The source of this sequence is a man younger than 35 who had mild COVID-19 (a few samples of this study predate the infection). Cell type and time point are not known. The V gene is TRBV29-1, the J gene TRBJ1-2; D unresolved. CDR3 residues: CSVGVRGGYTF. As DNA, the CDR3 is TGCAGCGTTGGGGTTCGCGGAGGCTACACCTTC.